These 15 T cell receptor beta chains came from one sample sequenced in a study of shared clonotypes between healthy human individuals. Data came from immunoSEQ multiplex PCR; TCRdb stores just in-frame clones and leaves some out. This table holds some 2 million clones, about 94% found once. In the naive CD8 group, cells lacked CD45RO and were positively selected for CCR7, so terminally differentiated effector memory CD45RA+ cells were left out. Sequences were obtained from naive CD8+ T cells sorted from blood. Receptors were obtained from a man aged 18 to 30 in good health.

This chain uses TRBV6-5 with TRBJ2-1, with D hard to call. Trimming took off 7 bases at V and 5 bases at J, with 12 bases between the two ends. The CDR3 sequence is 13 residues long. Per the germline V gene, CDR1 is MNHEY and CDR2 is SVGAGI. The CDR3 bases are TGTGCCAGCACCGCTCCAACAGACAATGAGCAGTTCTTC. Translation: CASTAPTDNEQFF.

The rearrangement links TRBV7-9 to TRBJ2-7; 8 bases are a match to TRBD1. The CDR3 consists of 15 residues. V shed 1 base and J 2 bases; nucleotides not matched to a gene: 4. The V gene's germline CDR1 is SEHNR and CDR2 FQNEAQ (reference sequence). CDR3 amino acids: CASSLGGQGPYEQYF. CDR3 coding DNA: TGTGCCAGCAGCTTAGGTGGACAGGGACCCTACGAGCAGTACTTC.

Regarding this clone: Other nucleotide sequences in the sample specify the same CDR3. The rearrangement uses TRBV27 and TRBJ1-3; D is undetermined. CDR1 is MNHEY, CDR2 SMNVEV, per germline (reference sequence). The CDR3 spans 14 residues. V lost 2 bases and J 0 bases, leaving 5 bases between the germline ends. CDR3 loop: CASSLGISGNTIYF. CDR3 nucleotides: TGTGCCAGCAGTTTAGGAATCTCTGGAAACACCATATATTTT.

V gene TRBV6-1 combines with J gene TRBJ2-7; unclear D gene. Germline CDR1 MNHNS, CDR2 SASEGT. The CDR3 sequence is 12 residues long. V lost 5 bases and J lost 3, with 8 bases in between. As DNA, the CDR3 is TGTGCCAGCAGTCCGTCATTCTACGAGCAGTACTTC. Its protein product is CASSPSFYEQYF.

This chain connects TRBV2 to TRBJ2-7; no firm D call. This CDR3 is built from 15 residues. The germline gives CDR1 SNHLY, CDR2 FYNNEI. Between the trimmed V and J ends, which lost 1 base and 2 bases, there was a span of 12 bases. CDR3: CASSEGRARAYEQYF. The DNA for the CDR3 is TGTGCCAGCAGTGAAGGAAGGGCTCGGGCCTACGAGCAGTACTTC. Looking up the rest from reference TRBV2 and TRBJ2-7 gives the full variable domain: EPEVTQTPSHQVTQMGQEVILRCVPISNHLYFYWYRQILGQKVEFLVSFYNNEISEKSEIFDDQFSVERPDGSNFTLKIRSTKLEDSAMYFCASSEGRARAYEQYFGPGTRLTVT.

This rearrangement joins TRBV6-5 to TRBJ2-5; possibly TRBD1 or TRBD2 for D (7 bases each). This CDR3 region has 16 residues. Germline CDR1 is MNHEY and CDR2 is SVGAGI. Deletions cut 2 bases from V and 5 bases from J, with 18 bases between. The CDR3 DNA reads TGTGCCAGCAGTTACCTCAACAGGGGAGGGGGCGAGACCCAGTACTTC. Protein sequence: CASSYLNRGGGETQYF.

The rearrangement joins TRBV27 to TRBJ2-7, with 11 bases lining up with TRBD2. Germline loops: CDR1 MNHEY, CDR2 SMNVEV (reference sequence). Trimming took 4 bases from V and 5 from J; bases not matched to a gene: 10. The CDR3 extends over 16 amino acids. Here the CDR3 reads CASSSRTTSGADEQYF. DNA of the CDR3: TGTGCCAGCAGTTCTCGGACGACTAGCGGGGCTGACGAGCAGTACTTC.

The gene calls are TRBV13 and TRBJ2-7; 9 bases are shared with TRBD1. V was clipped by 5 bases and J by 2 bases; unmatched bases: 10. The CDR3 runs 16 residues. Germline V gene sequence: CDR1 PRHDT, CDR2 FYEKMQ (reference sequence). CDR3 coding DNA: TGTGCCAGCAGCCCATCCCCGGGACAGGGTCCCTACGAGCAGTACTTC. Translated, it gives CASSPSPGQGPYEQYF.

The count of this clone is one. This chain connects TRBV18 to TRBJ2-5; unclear D gene. Germline CDR1 KGHSH, CDR2 LQKENI. Trimming cost V 6 bases and J 1 base, with 18 bases left between them. This CDR3 spans 16 amino acids. For the CDR3, the DNA is TGTGCCAGCTCGCCTTTTGAGCTTTCTTCCCAAGAGACCCAGTACTTC. The encoded protein is CASSPFELSSQETQYF.

J is TRBJ2-7 and V is TRBV5-4, with TRBD1 identical over 10 bases. Losses at the gene ends were 4 bases for V and 5 bases for J; bases not matched to a gene: 6. The germline V gene has CDR1 SGHNT and CDR2 YYREEE (reference sequence). The CDR3 is 14 residues long. The CDR3 here is CASSPGTGVNEQYF. DNA of the CDR3: TGTGCCAGCAGCCCCGGGACAGGGGTGAACGAGCAGTACTTC.

V usage is TRBV13 and J usage is TRBJ1-1; D gene ambiguous. Trimming stripped 5 bases from V and 3 bases from J, with 10 bases between. The CDR3 is 13 residues long. Germline V gene sequence: CDR1 PRHDT, CDR2 FYEKMQ (reference sequence). CDR3 amino acids: CASSLEAYTEAFF. The CDR3 DNA sequence: TGTGCCAGCAGCCTGGAGGCGTACACTGAAGCTTTCTTT.

The rearrangement uses TRBV14 and TRBJ2-7; 9 positions match TRBD1. The junction had 3 bases not matched to a gene; V was cut back by 4 bases and J by 2 bases. CDR1 is SGHDN and CDR2 is FVKESK in the germline V gene. The CDR3 sequence is 14 residues long. For the CDR3, the DNA is TGTGCCAGCAGCCTAGGACAGGGGACCTACGAGCAGTACTTC. Its protein product is CASSLGQGTYEQYF.

The chain joins TRBV21-1 to TRBJ2-7; the DNA was not compared with TRBD2, the D call given in the table. TRBV21-1 is deemed a pseudogene. CDR3 size: 14 residues. The CDR3 protein is CASSSAAYCYEQYF. CDR3 nucleotide sequence: TGTGCCAGCAGCAGCGCGGCCTACTGCTACGAGCAGTACTTC.

The chain couples TRBV4-3 to TRBJ2-1; D gene uncertain. Trimming removed 0 bases at V and 0 bases at J, with 15 bases between. The CDR3 runs 18 residues. Per germline, CDR1 LGHNA and CDR2 YSLEER. In DNA, the CDR3 is TGCGCCAGCAGCCAAGATAATAGCTTATATAGCTCCTACAATGAGCAGTTCTTC. Residues: CASSQDNSLYSSYNEQFF.

Points on this clone: This same CDR3 is encoded by further DNA sequences in the sample. The rearrangement uses TRBV6-5 and TRBJ2-7; D unclear. This CDR3 spans 13 amino acids. Germline V gene lookup returns CDR1 MNHEY and CDR2 SVGAGI. Trimming cost V 0 bases and J 1 base, with 4 bases left between them. In DNA, the CDR3 is TGTGCCAGCAGTTACTCTGAGTCCTACGAGCAGTACTTC. This gives the protein CASSYSESYEQYF.